The clone carrying this TCR beta chain was found once. Its antigen is not known. The CDR3 is 13 residues long. V shed 6 bases and J shed 3 bases, with 9 bases lying between them. Germline V gene lookup returns CDR1 MNHNS and CDR2 SASEGT. The data are from a study of OX40 agonist ivuxolimab in advanced cancers. Turning to the study itself: A history of anti-PD-1, anti-PD-L1 or anti-CTLA-4 therapy was acceptable, and about 37% had some. Study findings and constraints: Within 6 weeks, CD4+ and CD8+ blood T cells expanded clonally at 0.1 to 3.0 mg/kg.

TCRdb keeps only in-frame clones here, not all; method: immunoSEQ multiplex PCR. In the table there are about 86,000 clones, approximately 88% of which are singletons. This sequence originates from an adult with an advanced solid tumor such as melanoma, head and neck, liver or kidney cancer. The sequencing used CD4+ or CD8+ T cells sorted from blood, collected in a trial of the OX40 agonist ivuxolimab. This sequence joins TRBV6-1 and TRBJ1-5; the D is unclear. The CDR3 DNA is TGTGCCAGCAGGGTGGGCAACAATCAGCCCCAGCATTTT. It yields the protein CASRVGNNQPQHF.